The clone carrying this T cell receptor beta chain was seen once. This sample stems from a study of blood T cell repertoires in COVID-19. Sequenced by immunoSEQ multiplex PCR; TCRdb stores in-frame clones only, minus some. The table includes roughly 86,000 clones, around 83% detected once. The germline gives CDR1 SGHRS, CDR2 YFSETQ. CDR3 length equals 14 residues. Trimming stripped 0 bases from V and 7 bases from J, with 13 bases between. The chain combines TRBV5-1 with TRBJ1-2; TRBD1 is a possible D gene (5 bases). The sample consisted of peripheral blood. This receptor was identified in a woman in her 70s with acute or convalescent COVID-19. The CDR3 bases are TGCGCCAGCAGCTTGGAAACAGGCGATGGTGGCTACACCTTC. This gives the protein CASSLETGDGGYTF.